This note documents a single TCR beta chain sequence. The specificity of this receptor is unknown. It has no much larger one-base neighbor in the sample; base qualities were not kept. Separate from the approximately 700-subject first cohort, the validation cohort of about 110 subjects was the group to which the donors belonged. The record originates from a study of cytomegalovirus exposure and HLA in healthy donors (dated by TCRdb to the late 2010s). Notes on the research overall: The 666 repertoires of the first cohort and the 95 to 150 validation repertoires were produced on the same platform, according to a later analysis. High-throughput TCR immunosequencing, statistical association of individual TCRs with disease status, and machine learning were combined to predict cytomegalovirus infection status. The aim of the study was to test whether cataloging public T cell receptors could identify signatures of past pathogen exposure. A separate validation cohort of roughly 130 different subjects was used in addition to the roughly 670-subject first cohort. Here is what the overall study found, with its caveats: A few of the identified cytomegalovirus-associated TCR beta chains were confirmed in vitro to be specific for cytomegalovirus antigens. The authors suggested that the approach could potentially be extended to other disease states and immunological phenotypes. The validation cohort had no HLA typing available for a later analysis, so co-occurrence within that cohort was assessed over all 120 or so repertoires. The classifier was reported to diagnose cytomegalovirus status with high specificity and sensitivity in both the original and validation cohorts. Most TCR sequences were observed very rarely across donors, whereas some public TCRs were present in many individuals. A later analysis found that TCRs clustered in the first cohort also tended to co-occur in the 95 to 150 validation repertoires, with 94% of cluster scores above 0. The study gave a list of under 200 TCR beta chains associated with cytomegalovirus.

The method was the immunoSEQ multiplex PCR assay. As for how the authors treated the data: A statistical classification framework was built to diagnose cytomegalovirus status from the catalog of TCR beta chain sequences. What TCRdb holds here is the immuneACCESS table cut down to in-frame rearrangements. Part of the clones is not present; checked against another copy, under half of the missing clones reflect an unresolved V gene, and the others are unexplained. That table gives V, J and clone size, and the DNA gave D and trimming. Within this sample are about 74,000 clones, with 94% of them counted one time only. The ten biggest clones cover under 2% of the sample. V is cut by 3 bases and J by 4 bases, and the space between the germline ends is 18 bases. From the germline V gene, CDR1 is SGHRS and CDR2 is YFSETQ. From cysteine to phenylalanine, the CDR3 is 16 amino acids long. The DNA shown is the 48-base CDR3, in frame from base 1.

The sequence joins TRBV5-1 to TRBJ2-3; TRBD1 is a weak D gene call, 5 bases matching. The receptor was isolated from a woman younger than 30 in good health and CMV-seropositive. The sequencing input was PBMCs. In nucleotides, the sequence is TGCGCCAGCAGCTACCTACAGGCCCCGGTGGCAGATACGCAGTATTTT. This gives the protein CASSYLQAPVADTQYF.